This is a list of T cell receptor beta chains from one sample in a study of blood T cell repertoires in COVID-19. The repertoire was sequenced with immunoSEQ multiplex PCR; TCRdb's copy has only in-frame clones and lacks some. The table includes 95,000 to 120,000 clones, just over 85% detected once. Sequencing was done on a sample of peripheral blood. The receptors were sampled from a human donor in a cohort sampled during active COVID-19. Both conserved end residues are part of each CDR3. The order of the fields is J gene, V gene, clone size, D gene, CDR3 protein, CDR3 DNA. D genes are given only for firm matches. Size is stated for part of the rows, as once, few or many counts, or as a class when the clone is expanded.

J: TRBJ1-2; V: TRBV19; size: NA; D: NA; CDR3: CASSTEGGGFGYTF; DNA: TGTGCCAGTAGTACCGAAGGGGGGGGATTTGGCTACACCTTC
J: TRBJ1-2; V: TRBV5-6; size: once; D: TRBD1; CDR3: CASRVGQGYYGYTF; DNA: TGTGCCAGCAGGGTGGGACAGGGATACTATGGCTACACCTTC
J: TRBJ2-7; V: TRBV5-6; size: NA; D: TRBD2; CDR3: CASSPDRGRSVAFYEQYF; DNA: TGTGCCAGCAGCCCGGATCGCGGGAGGTCAGTCGCTTTCTACGAGCAGTACTTC
J: TRBJ2-7; V: TRBV28; size: NA; D: TRBD1; CDR3: CASSRTGYEQYF; DNA: TGTGCCAGCAGCCGGACAGGCTACGAGCAGTACTTC
J: TRBJ1-1; V: TRBV5-4; size: NA; D: NA; CDR3: CASSLDYFGGNTEAFF; DNA: TGTGCCAGCAGCTTGGACTATTTCGGGGGGAACACTGAAGCTTTCTTT
J: TRBJ2-1; V: TRBV6-5; size: NA; D: NA; CDR3: CASSYGPDYNEQFF; DNA: TGTGCCAGCAGTTACGGTCCAGACTACAATGAGCAGTTCTTC
J: TRBJ2-1; V: TRBV27; size: once; D: TRBD1; CDR3: CASSMFSGTGAFF; DNA: TGTGCCAGCAGTATGTTTTCCGGGACAGGGGCCTTCTTC
J: TRBJ1-1; V: TRBV6-5; size: NA; D: NA; CDR3: CASSRTGGWGTEAFF; DNA: TGTGCCAGCAGCAGAACCGGGGGTTGGGGCACTGAAGCTTTCTTT
J: TRBJ1-2; V: TRBV25-1; size: NA; D: NA; CDR3: CASRRGGSNYGYTF; DNA: TGTGCCAGCAGGAGGGGAGGCAGTAACTATGGCTACACCTTC
J: TRBJ1-1; V: TRBV6-1; size: NA; D: NA; CDR3: CASSDLLAVGNTEAFF; DNA: TGTGCCAGCAGTGATCTATTGGCGGTGGGGAACACTGAAGCTTTCTTT
J: TRBJ2-1; V: TRBV7-3; size: NA; D: NA; CDR3: CASSSAGDAAPKQFF; DNA: TGTGCCAGCAGCTCCGCAGGGGACGCGGCACCAAAGCAGTTCTTC
J: TRBJ2-2; V: TRBV19; size: once; D: TRBD2; CDR3: CASSTRLAGGNTGELFF; DNA: TGTGCCAGTAGTACCAGACTAGCGGGGGGAAACACCGGGGAGCTGTTTTTT
J: TRBJ2-7; V: TRBV12-3/TRBV12-4; size: NA; D: NA; CDR3: CASSQPGYEQYF; DNA: TGTGCCAGCAGCCAACCAGGTTACGAGCAGTACTTC
J: TRBJ2-3; V: TRBV2; size: NA; D: NA; CDR3: CASSRQGTDTQYF; DNA: TGTGCCAGCAGCCGACAGGGCACAGATACGCAGTATTTT
J: TRBJ1-1; V: TRBV9; size: NA; D: NA; CDR3: CASSLAGVATEAFF; DNA: TGTGCCAGCAGCCTTGCAGGGGTGGCCACTGAAGCTTTCTTT
J: TRBJ2-3; V: TRBV19; size: NA; D: TRBD2; CDR3: CASSIRTSGTSTDTQYF; DNA: TGTGCCAGTAGTATAAGGACTAGCGGGACCAGCACAGATACGCAGTATTTT
J: TRBJ1-1; V: TRBV5-1; size: NA; D: TRBD1; CDR3: CASSRRQGAENTEAFF; DNA: TGCGCCAGCAGCAGACGACAGGGGGCTGAGAACACTGAAGCTTTCTTT
J: TRBJ2-2; V: TRBV2; size: few; D: NA; CDR3: CASSDSGLLNTGELFF; DNA: TGTGCCAGCAGTGATTCTGGGTTACTAAACACCGGGGAGCTGTTTTTT
J: TRBJ2-7; V: TRBV6-5; size: NA; D: TRBD1; CDR3: CASRASGTGAYEQYF; DNA: TGTGCCAGCAGAGCTTCCGGGACAGGTGCCTACGAGCAGTACTTC
J: TRBJ2-5; V: TRBV7-2; size: NA; D: TRBD1; CDR3: CASSVYRTGKETQYF; DNA: TGTGCCAGCAGCGTCTACCGGACAGGGAAAGAGACCCAGTACTTC
J: TRBJ2-2; V: TRBV14; size: NA; D: NA; CDR3: CASSQSLALNTGELFF; DNA: TGTGCCAGCAGCCAATCTCTAGCGCTGAACACCGGGGAGCTGTTTTTT
J: TRBJ1-5; V: TRBV7-8; size: NA; D: NA; CDR3: CASSLRTSRSNQPQHF; DNA: TGTGCCAGCAGCTTAAGAACGTCTAGGAGCAATCAGCCCCAGCATTTT
J: TRBJ2-3; V: TRBV6-5; size: NA; D: TRBD2; CDR3: CASRTLAGDGNTQYF; DNA: TGTGCCAGCAGAACACTAGCGGGAGATGGGAATACGCAGTATTTT
J: TRBJ1-4; V: TRBV19; size: NA; D: NA; CDR3: CASSPKKTGIRGEKLFF; DNA: TGTGCCAGTAGTCCCAAAAAAACAGGGATTCGTGGTGAAAAACTGTTTTTT
J: TRBJ2-7; V: TRBV3-1/TRBV3-2; size: NA; D: TRBD2; CDR3: CASSQGGLAGSYEQYF; DNA: TGTGCCAGCAGCCAAGGGGGACTAGCGGGCTCCTACGAGCAGTACTTC
J: TRBJ1-2; V: TRBV9; size: NA; D: NA; CDR3: CASSVSDSYGYTF; DNA: TGTGCCAGCAGCGTATCCGACTCGTATGGCTACACCTTC
J: TRBJ2-2; V: TRBV27; size: NA; D: TRBD2; CDR3: CASSILGLAGGPGTGELFF; DNA: TGTGCCAGCAGTATTCTCGGACTAGCGGGAGGGCCGGGAACCGGGGAGCTGTTTTTT
J: TRBJ2-7; V: TRBV2; size: NA; D: NA; CDR3: CASSVGRRDWEQYF; DNA: TGTGCCAGCAGTGTTGGCCGGAGGGATTGGGAGCAGTACTTC
J: TRBJ2-2; V: TRBV19; size: NA; D: NA; CDR3: CASSPQGTGELFF; DNA: TGTGCCAGTAGCCCCCAGGGTACCGGGGAGCTGTTTTTT
J: TRBJ1-1; V: TRBV28; size: NA; D: NA; CDR3: CASSLARAEAFF; DNA: TGTGCCAGCAGTTTGGCTCGGGCTGAAGCTTTCTTT
J: TRBJ1-2; V: TRBV28; size: NA; D: NA; CDR3: CASTLTGVGDGYTF; DNA: TGTGCCAGCACCCTAACGGGGGTCGGCGATGGCTACACCTTC
J: TRBJ1-2; V: TRBV6-1; size: NA; D: TRBD1; CDR3: CASSEEDRGYGYTF; DNA: TGTGCCAGCAGTGAAGAGGACAGGGGCTATGGCTACACCTTC
J: TRBJ1-5; V: TRBV7-3; size: NA; D: NA; CDR3: CASSSQRGPGPSQPQHF; DNA: TGTGCCAGCAGCTCACAGCGGGGGCCGGGCCCCAGTCAGCCCCAGCATTTT
J: TRBJ2-1; V: TRBV10-3; size: NA; D: TRBD2; CDR3: CAISVLAGGPNEQFF; DNA: TGTGCCATCAGTGTACTAGCGGGAGGGCCCAATGAGCAGTTCTTC
J: TRBJ2-5; V: TRBV10-3; size: NA; D: TRBD1; CDR3: CAISEPVGGSETQYF; DNA: TGTGCCATCAGTGAGCCCGTAGGGGGCAGTGAGACCCAGTACTTC
J: TRBJ1-1; V: TRBV6-5; size: once; D: NA; CDR3: CASRGGTEAFF; DNA: TGTGCCAGTCGGGGGGGCACTGAAGCTTTCTTT
J: TRBJ1-1; V: TRBV5-5; size: NA; D: NA; CDR3: CASSLEFPGTEAFF; DNA: TGTGCCAGCAGCCTCGAATTCCCGGGCACTGAAGCTTTCTTT
J: TRBJ2-5; V: TRBV7-7; size: NA; D: TRBD2; CDR3: CASSTPGGETQYF; DNA: TGTGCTAGCAGCACCCCGGGAGGGGAGACCCAGTACTTC
J: TRBJ1-5; V: TRBV15; size: NA; D: NA; CDR3: CATGEGNQPQHF; DNA: TGTGCCACCGGGGAGGGCAATCAGCCCCAGCATTTT
J: TRBJ2-7; V: TRBV11-3; size: NA; D: TRBD1; CDR3: CASSSRDRADEQYF; DNA: TGTGCCAGCAGTTCCCGGGACAGGGCAGACGAGCAGTACTTC
J: TRBJ2-2; V: TRBV11-3; size: NA; D: NA; CDR3: CASSSSGTNTGELFF; DNA: TGTGCCAGCAGCAGTTCGGGAACGAACACCGGGGAGCTGTTTTTT
J: TRBJ2-7; V: TRBV6-5; size: NA; D: NA; CDR3: CASSYSFQRSSYEQYF; DNA: TGTGCCAGCAGTTACTCGTTCCAGCGGAGCTCCTACGAGCAGTACTTC
J: TRBJ2-5; V: TRBV12-3/TRBV12-4; size: NA; D: NA; CDR3: CASDDQGSGTQYF; DNA: TGTGCCAGCGACGACCAGGGATCTGGGACCCAGTACTTC
J: TRBJ2-7; V: TRBV15; size: NA; D: TRBD2; CDR3: CATSREGVGTSGRGEQYF; DNA: TGTGCCACCAGCAGAGAAGGGGTGGGGACTAGCGGGAGAGGCGAGCAGTACTTC
J: TRBJ2-7; V: TRBV15; size: NA; D: NA; CDR3: CATSRGPYEQYF; DNA: TGTGCCACCAGCAGAGGGCCTTACGAGCAGTACTTC
J: TRBJ2-2; V: TRBV6-5; size: NA; D: TRBD1; CDR3: CASRRTGQDTGELFF; DNA: TGTGCCAGCAGACGGACAGGGCAGGACACCGGGGAGCTGTTTTTT
J: TRBJ2-5; V: TRBV20-1; size: NA; D: NA; CDR3: CSARRQETQYF; DNA: TGCAGTGCTCGAAGACAGGAGACCCAGTACTTC
J: TRBJ1-3; V: TRBV5-4; size: NA; D: NA; CDR3: CASSRGGRNSGNTIYF; DNA: TGTGCCAGCAGCCGAGGGGGACGGAACTCTGGAAACACCATATATTTT
J: TRBJ2-7; V: TRBV7-9; size: few; D: TRBD1; CDR3: CASSGGTGSYEQYF; DNA: TGTGCCAGCAGCGGGGGGACAGGGAGCTACGAGCAGTACTTC
J: TRBJ2-5; V: TRBV29-1; size: once; D: NA; CDR3: CSVPGGRIETQYF; DNA: TGCAGCGTACCAGGAGGGAGGATAGAGACCCAGTACTTC
J: TRBJ2-7; V: TRBV24-1; size: NA; D: TRBD1; CDR3: CATSDPGTGNDEQYF; DNA: TGTGCCACCAGTGACCCCGGGACAGGGAACGACGAGCAGTACTTC
J: TRBJ2-7; V: TRBV5-1; size: NA; D: NA; CDR3: CASSTSDSSYEQYF; DNA: TGCGCCAGCAGCACAAGCGACAGCTCCTACGAGCAGTACTTC
J: TRBJ1-3; V: TRBV5-6; size: NA; D: NA; CDR3: CASSLFTGSVHTIYF; DNA: TGTGCCAGCAGCTTGTTCACAGGGAGTGTACACACCATATATTTT
J: TRBJ2-1; V: TRBV11-2; size: NA; D: TRBD2; CDR3: CASSLGQSGRGRNEQFF; DNA: TGTGCCAGCAGCTTAGGCCAAAGCGGGAGAGGAAGGAATGAGCAGTTCTTC
J: TRBJ1-2; V: TRBV5-8; size: NA; D: NA; CDR3: CASRGGYDDGYTF; DNA: TGTGCCAGCAGGGGAGGTTACGATGACGGCTACACCTTC
J: TRBJ2-5; V: TRBV9; size: NA; D: NA; CDR3: CASSVGQVDVETQYF; DNA: TGTGCCAGCAGCGTAGGACAGGTGGATGTAGAGACCCAGTACTTC
J: TRBJ2-7; V: TRBV28; size: NA; D: TRBD2; CDR3: CASSLWRGGYSYEQYF; DNA: TGTGCCAGCAGTTTATGGCGGGGGGGTTACTCCTACGAGCAGTACTTC
J: TRBJ1-1; V: TRBV5-8; size: once; D: NA; CDR3: CASSTTRNTEAFF; DNA: TGTGCCAGCAGTACCACCAGGAACACTGAAGCTTTCTTT
J: TRBJ2-2; V: TRBV19; size: NA; D: NA; CDR3: CASKPEDTGELFF; DNA: TGTGCCAGTAAGCCCGAGGACACCGGGGAGCTGTTTTTT